This is a list of T cell receptor beta chains from one sample in a study of T cell repertoires in cytomegalovirus infection. TCRdb processed the reads anew with MiXCR; each CDR3 protein has one entry. The profile shows about 320,000 distinct CDR3 sequences, around a tenth of them singletons. Source material: PBMCs. These receptor sequences come from a human donor in good health (CMV status not recorded). Some clones in this sample may be carry-over from other donors' samples. Both conserved end residues are part of each CDR3. D genes are given only for firm matches. Clone size, where shown, is once, few, many, or a class for clones that have expanded.

>TRBV24-1|NA|NA|TRBJ2-3
TGTGCCACCAGTGAAAGCTCAGCAGATACGCAGTATTTT
CATSESSADTQYF
>TRBV7-6|many|TRBD2|TRBJ2-3
TGTGCCAGCAGCTTAATTAGCGGGAGGGCCATGAATACGCAGTATTTT
CASSLISGRAMNTQYF
>TRBV7-9|many|NA|TRBJ1-4
TGTGCCAGCAGCTTCGGTGTGGCCTTAAATGAAAAACTGTTTTTT
CASSFGVALNEKLFF
>TRBV12-3/TRBV12-4|many|NA|TRBJ2-1
TGTGCCAGCAGCAAACTAGGGGGGGGCGATCCTTTCTACAATGAGCAGTTCTTC
CASSKLGGGDPFYNEQFF
>TRBV20-1|few|TRBD1|TRBJ1-1
TGCAGTGCTAGCAGGGGGGACACTGAAGCTTTCTTT
CSASRGDTEAFF
>TRBV12-3/TRBV12-4|few|NA|TRBJ2-5
TGTGCCAGCAGGCCCCAGGGCCACGGCTTGGAGACCCAGTACTTC
CASRPQGHGLETQYF
>TRBV5-4|NA|TRBD1|TRBJ2-7
TGTGCCAGCAGCTCAAAAACAGGGGGCGGCCGAAACGAGCAGTACTTC
CASSSKTGGGRNEQYF
>TRBV7-2|many|TRBD1|TRBJ1-5
TGTGCCAGCAGCCATTACAGGGGGCGCGACAATCAGCCCCAGCATTTT
CASSHYRGRDNQPQHF
>TRBV4-2|NA|NA|TRBJ1-1
TGTGCCAGCAGCCTCTCAGCCGGGGGCGCGGGAGCTTTCTTT
CASSLSAGGAGAFF
>TRBV19|NA|NA|TRBJ1-2
TGTGCCAGTAGCCCGGAGGCTTCCTTTAACTATGGCTACACCTTC
CASSPEASFNYGYTF
>TRBV7-9|many|NA|TRBJ1-1
TGTGCCAGCAGCCCCCCCTCCCGGCTCTTTAACACTGAAGCTTTCTTT
CASSPPSRLFNTEAFF
>TRBV2|NA|NA|TRBJ1-2
TGTGCCAGCAGTGAAGAACAAACCTATGGCTACACCTTC
CASSEEQTYGYTF
>TRBV4-3|few|NA|TRBJ1-1
TGCGCCAGCAGCCCCACTTCGCTACTCATGAACACTGAAGCTTTCTTT
CASSPTSLLMNTEAFF
>TRBV5-1|many|TRBD1|TRBJ1-2
TGCGCCAGCAGCTTGGCTTGGGACAGGTTGGACTATGGCTACACCTTC
CASSLAWDRLDYGYTF
>TRBV7-2|few|NA|TRBJ2-3
TGTGCCAGCAGCTTTTTCGATACGCAGTATTTT
CASSFFDTQYF
>TRBV6-2/TRBV6-3|many|NA|TRBJ2-1
TGTGCCAGCAGCCCCTCAGCGGATTCCTACAATGAGCAGTTCTTC
CASSPSADSYNEQFF
>TRBV7-2|many|NA|TRBJ2-3
TGTGCCAGCAGCCCTGGCGGAGGGTATACGCAGTATTTT
CASSPGGGYTQYF
>TRBV7-3|many|NA|TRBJ2-3
TGTGCCAGCAGTAACTACCGGAGTGGGGATACGCAGTATTTT
CASSNYRSGDTQYF
>TRBV6-6|NA|NA|TRBJ1-2
TGTGCCAGCAGTTACTCTAATGGAGGAAATGATGGCTACACCTTC
CASSYSNGGNDGYTF
>TRBV12-3/TRBV12-4|many|NA|TRBJ1-1
TGTGCCAGCGGGACGGTGGAGATCAACACTGAAGCTTTCTTT
CASGTVEINTEAFF
>TRBV6-5|many|NA|TRBJ1-3
TGTGCCAGCAGTCTCCAGAACAGCGCTGGAAACACCATATATTTT
CASSLQNSAGNTIYF
>TRBV19|many|TRBD1|TRBJ2-1
TGTGCCAGTAGTACCAGCGTGGGACAGGGGGCAAGTGAGCAGTTCTTC
CASSTSVGQGASEQFF
>TRBV7-2|few|TRBD1|TRBJ1-2
TGTGCCAGCAGCGTGGACAGGGTCCTTCGGGGCTACACCTTC
CASSVDRVLRGYTF
>TRBV4-1|few|NA|TRBJ1-3
TGTGCCAGCAGCTCAGGTCTTTCTGTATATTTT
CASSSGLSVYF
>TRBV7-2|many|TRBD2|TRBJ2-7
TGTGCCAGCAGCGTGACTAGCGGCCTCTCCTACGAGCAGTACTTC
CASSVTSGLSYEQYF
>TRBV28|NA|NA|TRBJ1-6
TGTGCCAGCAGCCTTAACCTGTCACCCCAATCACCCCCCCACTTT
CASSLNLSPQSPPHF
>TRBV7-8|many|TRBD2|TRBJ2-1
TGTGCCAGCAGCTTGTCGACTAGCGGGTCCTACAATGAGCAGTTCTTC
CASSLSTSGSYNEQFF
>TRBV7-6|many|NA|TRBJ2-7
TGTGCCAGCAGCTTAGCCGTCGGATACGAGCAGTACTTC
CASSLAVGYEQYF